This T cell receptor beta chain was captured in a study of T cell responses to AZD1222 COVID-19 vaccine. Points from the study as a whole: Unmutated variant regions are reportedly the target of nearly half of TCRs that are spike-specific. Seropositive status at baseline applied to only a handful of AZD1222 recipients. Donors, mostly white British, included more females; clonal diversity was possibly underestimated.

Sequencing was performed with immunoSEQ multiplex PCR; in TCRdb, only in-frame clones are kept and a portion is missing. This repertoire shows about 180,000 clones, just over 85% found once; its top ten account for around 0.5%. Trimming took 0 bases from V and 6 from J; bases not matched to a gene: 6. The CDR3 spans 15 residues. The germline CDR1 and CDR2 sequences are MNHEY and SMNVEV (reference sequence). This clone appeared once. Its specificity is not known. The chain carries TRBV27 and TRBJ1-2; TRBD1 aligns across 8 bases. Specimen: peripheral blood, collected on day 0 of AZD1222 vaccination. The TCR was taken from an adult in good health. The CDR3, as DNA: TGTGCCAGCAGTTTATCAGCAGGGGGCTTGGATGGCTACACCTTC. Encoded protein: CASSLSAGGLDGYTF.